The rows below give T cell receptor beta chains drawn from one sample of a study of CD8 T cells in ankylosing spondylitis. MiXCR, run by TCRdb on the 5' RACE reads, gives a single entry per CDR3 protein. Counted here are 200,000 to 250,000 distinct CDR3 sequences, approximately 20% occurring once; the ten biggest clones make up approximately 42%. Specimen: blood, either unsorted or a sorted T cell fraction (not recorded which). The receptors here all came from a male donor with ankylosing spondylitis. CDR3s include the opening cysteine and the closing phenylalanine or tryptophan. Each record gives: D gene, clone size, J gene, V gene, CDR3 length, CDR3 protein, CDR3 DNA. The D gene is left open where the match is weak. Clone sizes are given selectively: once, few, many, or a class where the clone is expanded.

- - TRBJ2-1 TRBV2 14 CASKEERSYNEQFF TGTGCCAGCAAGGAGGAGAGGTCCTACAATGAGCAGTTCTTC
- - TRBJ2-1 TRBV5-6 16 CASSLGLWGFDNEQFF TGTGCCAGCAGCTTGGGGTTGTGGGGGTTCGACAATGAGCAGTTCTTC
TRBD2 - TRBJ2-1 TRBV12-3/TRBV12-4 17 CAFCPGLAGVGWNEQFF TGTGCCTTCTGCCCCGGACTAGCGGGAGTAGGGTGGAATGAGCAGTTCTTC
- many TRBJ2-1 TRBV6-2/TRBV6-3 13 CASTPGEPYGQFF TGTGCCAGCACCCCGGGAGAACCGTACGGGCAGTTCTTC
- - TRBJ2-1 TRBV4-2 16 CASSQRPDYGYNEQFF TGTGCCAGCAGCCAGAGGCCGGACTATGGGTACAATGAGCAGTTCTTC
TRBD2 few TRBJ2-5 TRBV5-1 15 CASSLEAGGQETQYF TGCGCCAGCAGCTTGGAGGCGGGGGGCCAAGAGACCCAGTACTTC
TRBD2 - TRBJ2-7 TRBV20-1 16 CSARDLVASGNYEQYF TGCAGTGCTAGAGATCTAGTGGCGAGCGGGAATTACGAGCAGTACTTC
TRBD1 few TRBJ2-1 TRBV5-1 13 CASSLTGGNEQFF TGCGCCAGCAGCTTGACAGGGGGTAATGAGCAGTTCTTC
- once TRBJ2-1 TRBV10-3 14 CAIRPETAYNEQFF TGTGCCATCAGGCCCGAGACGGCCTACAATGAGCAGTTCTTC
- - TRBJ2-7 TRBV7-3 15 CASSPNGDPSYEQYF TGTGCCAGCAGCCCGAACGGGGACCCGTCCTACGAGCAGTACTTC
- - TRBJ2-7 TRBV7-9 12 CASSSRGYEQYF TGTGCCAGCAGCTCTAGGGGGTACGAGCAGTACTTC
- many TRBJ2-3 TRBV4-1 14 CASSQDQITDTQYF TGCGCCAGCAGCCAAGATCAAATAACAGATACGCAGTATTTT
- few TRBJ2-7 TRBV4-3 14 CASSHIGRTYEQYF TGCGCCAGCAGCCATATAGGCAGAACCTACGAGCAGTACTTC
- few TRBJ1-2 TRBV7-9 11 CALQGNYGYTF TGTGCACTTCAGGGCAACTATGGCTACACCTTC
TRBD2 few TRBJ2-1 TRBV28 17 CASSFSLAGGYYNEQFF TGTGCCAGCAGTTTTAGCCTAGCGGGAGGCTATTACAATGAGCAGTTCTTC
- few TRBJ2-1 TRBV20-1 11 CSARYRGEQFF TGCAGTGCTAGGTACAGAGGGGAGCAGTTCTTC
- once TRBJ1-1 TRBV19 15 CASSIFGTLNTEAFF TGTGCCAGTAGTATTTTCGGGACGTTGAACACTGAAGCTTTCTTT
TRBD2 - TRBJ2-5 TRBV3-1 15 CASSDPLAGGETQYF TGTGCCAGCAGCGACCCCCTAGCGGGAGGAGAGACCCAGTACTTC